The present T cell receptor (beta chain) was sequenced within a study of blood T cell repertoires in COVID-19. Background on the study: Sites in the United States, Italy and Spain provided acute and convalescent COVID-19 samples.

How the authors handled the data: Nucleated cell number was recorded as an estimate derived from reference gene primer amplification. Repertoires were generated with immunoSEQ multiplex PCR, while TCRdb's copy carries only in-frame clones and drops some. V, J and clone size reflect that table, while D and trimming were determined from the DNA. The sample contains under 200,000 clones, roughly nine tenths of which appear only once. This receptor was obtained from a man in his 60s with active or convalescent COVID-19. The sequenced sample consisted of peripheral blood.

The CDR3: CASGGQVLSGANVLTF. The CDR3, as DNA: TGTGCCAGCGGGGGACAGGTGCTCTCTGGGGCCAACGTCCTGACTTTC. This chain links TRBV2 with TRBJ2-6; 8 bases fit TRBD1. Germline trimming cut 8 bases from V and 0 bases from J; bases unmatched to any gene: 6. This CDR3 comprises 16 residues. Germline CDR1 reads SNHLY; CDR2 reads FYNNEI.